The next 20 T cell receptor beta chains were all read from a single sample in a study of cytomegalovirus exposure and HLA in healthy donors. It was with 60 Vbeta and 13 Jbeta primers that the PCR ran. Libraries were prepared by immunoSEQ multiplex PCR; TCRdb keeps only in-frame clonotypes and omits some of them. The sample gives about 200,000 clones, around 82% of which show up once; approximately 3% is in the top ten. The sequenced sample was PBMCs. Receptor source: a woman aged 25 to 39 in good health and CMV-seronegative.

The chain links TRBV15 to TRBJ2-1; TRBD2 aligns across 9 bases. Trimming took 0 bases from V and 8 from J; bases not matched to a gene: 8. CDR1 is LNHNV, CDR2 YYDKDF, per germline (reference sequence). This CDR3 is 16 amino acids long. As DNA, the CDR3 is TGTGCCACCAGCAGAGATTTAGTAGCGGGGGCGGATGAGCAGTTCTTC. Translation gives CATSRDLVAGADEQFF.

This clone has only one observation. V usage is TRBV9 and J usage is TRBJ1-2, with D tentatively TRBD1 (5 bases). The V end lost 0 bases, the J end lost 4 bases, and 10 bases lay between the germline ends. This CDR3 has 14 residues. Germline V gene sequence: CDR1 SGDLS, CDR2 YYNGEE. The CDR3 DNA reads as TGTGCCAGCAGCGTAGCGCCAGGGCGCTATGGCTACACCTTC. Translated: CASSVAPGRYGYTF.

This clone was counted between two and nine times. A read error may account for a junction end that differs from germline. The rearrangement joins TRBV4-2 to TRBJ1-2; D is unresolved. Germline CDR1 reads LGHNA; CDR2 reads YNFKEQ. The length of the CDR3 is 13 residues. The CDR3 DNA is TGTGCCAGCAGCCTCCGTGAGGCAGATGGCTACCCCTTC. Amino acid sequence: CASSLREADGYPF.

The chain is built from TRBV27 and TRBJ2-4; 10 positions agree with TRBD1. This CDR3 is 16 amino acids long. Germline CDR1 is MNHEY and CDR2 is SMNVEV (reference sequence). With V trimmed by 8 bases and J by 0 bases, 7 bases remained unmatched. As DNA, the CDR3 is TGTGCCAGCGGGACAGGGGTTGGACTAGCCAAAAACATTCAGTACTTC. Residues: CASGTGVGLAKNIQYF.

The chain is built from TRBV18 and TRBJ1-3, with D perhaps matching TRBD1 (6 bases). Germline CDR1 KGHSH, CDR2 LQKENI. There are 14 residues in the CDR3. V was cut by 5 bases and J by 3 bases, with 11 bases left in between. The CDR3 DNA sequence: TGTGCCAGCTCAATACAGGGTGGTGGAAACACCATATATTTT. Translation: CASSIQGGGNTIYF. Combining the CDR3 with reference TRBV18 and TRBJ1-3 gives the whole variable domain NAGVMQNPRHLVRRRGQEARLRCSPMKGHSHVYWYRQLPEEGLKFMVYLQKENIIDESGMPKERFSAEFPKEGPSILRIQQVVRGDSAAYFCASSIQGGGNTIYFGEGSWLTVV.

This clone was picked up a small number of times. The CDR3 DNA follows: TGTGCCAGCAGTGACCTAGCAGGGGGCACCTATAATTCACCCCTCCACTTT. It specifies CASSDLAGGTYNSPLHF. The genes are TRBV6-1 and TRBJ1-6; 8 nucleotides align to TRBD1. CDR1 MNHNS and CDR2 SASEGT come from the germline V gene. The V gene end was trimmed by 3 bases and the J gene end by 2 bases; junction bases not matched to a gene: 6. This CDR3 spans 17 amino acids.

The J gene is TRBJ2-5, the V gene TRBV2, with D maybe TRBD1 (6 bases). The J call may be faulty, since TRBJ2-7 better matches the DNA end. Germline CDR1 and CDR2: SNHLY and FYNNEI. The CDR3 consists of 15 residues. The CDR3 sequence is CASSEAYRDTYEQYF. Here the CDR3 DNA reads TGTGCCAGCAGTGAAGCCTACAGGGATACCTACGAGCAGTACTTC.

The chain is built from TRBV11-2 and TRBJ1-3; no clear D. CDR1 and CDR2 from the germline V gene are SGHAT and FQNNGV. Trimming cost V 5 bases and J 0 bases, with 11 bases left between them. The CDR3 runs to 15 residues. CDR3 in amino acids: CASSAGYSSGNTIYF. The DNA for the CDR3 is TGTGCCAGCAGCGCCGGATACAGCTCTGGAAACACCATATATTTT.

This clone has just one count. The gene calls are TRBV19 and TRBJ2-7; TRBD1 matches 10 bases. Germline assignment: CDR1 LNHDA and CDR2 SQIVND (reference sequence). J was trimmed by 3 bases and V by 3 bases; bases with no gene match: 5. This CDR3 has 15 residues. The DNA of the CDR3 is TGTGCCAGTAGTATTGGGGGACAGGGGCGCTACGAGCAGTACTTC. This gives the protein CASSIGGQGRYEQYF.

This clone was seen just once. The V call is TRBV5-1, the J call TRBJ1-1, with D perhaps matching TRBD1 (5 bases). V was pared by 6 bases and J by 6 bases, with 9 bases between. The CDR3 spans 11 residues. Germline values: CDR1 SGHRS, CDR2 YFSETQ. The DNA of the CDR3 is TGCGCCAGCACCGGGGGGGCTGAAGCTTTCTTT. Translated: CASTGGAEAFF.

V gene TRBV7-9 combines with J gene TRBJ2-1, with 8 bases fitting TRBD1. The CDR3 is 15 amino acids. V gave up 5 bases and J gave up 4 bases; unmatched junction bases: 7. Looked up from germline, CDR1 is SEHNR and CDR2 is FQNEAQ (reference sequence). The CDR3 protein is CASSPTGGPYNEQFF. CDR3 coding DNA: TGTGCCAGCAGCCCAACAGGGGGACCTTACAATGAGCAGTTCTTC.

CDR3: CASSSGQSTNEKLFF. In nucleotides, the CDR3 is TGTGCCAGCAGCTCCGGACAGTCAACTAATGAAAAACTGTTTTTT. This sequence joins TRBV5-8 and TRBJ1-4; maybe TRBD1 (6 bases). Trimming pared 3 bases from V and 0 bases from J, leaving 9 bases between. Per germline, CDR1 SGHTS and CDR2 YDEGEE. The CDR3 sequence is 15 residues long.

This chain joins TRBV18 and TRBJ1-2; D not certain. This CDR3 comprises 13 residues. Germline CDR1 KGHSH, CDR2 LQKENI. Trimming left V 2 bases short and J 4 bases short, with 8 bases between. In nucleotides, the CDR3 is TGTGCCAGCTCACCAGAGAGACTCTATGGCTACACCTTC. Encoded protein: CASSPERLYGYTF. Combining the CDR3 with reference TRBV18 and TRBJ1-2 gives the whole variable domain NAGVMQNPRHLVRRRGQEARLRCSPMKGHSHVYWYRQLPEEGLKFMVYLQKENIIDESGMPKERFSAEFPKEGPSILRIQQVVRGDSAAYFCASSPERLYGYTFGSGTRLTVV.

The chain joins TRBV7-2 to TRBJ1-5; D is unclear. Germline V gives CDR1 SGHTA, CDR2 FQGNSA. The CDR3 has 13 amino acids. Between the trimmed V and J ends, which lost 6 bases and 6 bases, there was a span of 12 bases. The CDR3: CASSYLVGQPQHF. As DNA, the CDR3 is TGTGCCAGCAGTTACCTAGTAGGTCAGCCCCAGCATTTT.

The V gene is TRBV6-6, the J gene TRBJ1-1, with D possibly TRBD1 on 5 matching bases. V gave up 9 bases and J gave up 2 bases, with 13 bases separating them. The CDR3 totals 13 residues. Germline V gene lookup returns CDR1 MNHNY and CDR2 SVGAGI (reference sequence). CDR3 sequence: CASRGRANTEAFF. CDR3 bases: TGTGCCAGTAGGGGCAGGGCTAACACTGAAGCTTTCTTT.

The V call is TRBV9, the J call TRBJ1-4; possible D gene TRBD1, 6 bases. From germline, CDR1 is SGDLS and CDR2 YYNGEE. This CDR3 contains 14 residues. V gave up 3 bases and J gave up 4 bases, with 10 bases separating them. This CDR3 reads CASSGGQYNEKLFF. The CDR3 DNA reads TGTGCCAGCAGCGGAGGACAGTATAATGAAAAACTGTTTTTT.

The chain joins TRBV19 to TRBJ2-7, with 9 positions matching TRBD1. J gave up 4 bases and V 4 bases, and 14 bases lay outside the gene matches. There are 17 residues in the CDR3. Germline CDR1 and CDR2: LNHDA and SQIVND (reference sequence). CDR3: CASSRGTQYRGRYEQYF. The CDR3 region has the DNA TGTGCCAGTAGTAGAGGGACCCAATACAGGGGGCGTTACGAGCAGTACTTC.

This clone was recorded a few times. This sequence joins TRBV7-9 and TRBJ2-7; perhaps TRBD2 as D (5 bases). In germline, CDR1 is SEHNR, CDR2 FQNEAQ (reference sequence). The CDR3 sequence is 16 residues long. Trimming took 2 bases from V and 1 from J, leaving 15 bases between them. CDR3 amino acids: CASSLKAPTSSYEQYF. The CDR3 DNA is TGTGCCAGCAGCTTAAAAGCCCCCACTAGTTCCTACGAGCAGTACTTC.

The DNA of the CDR3 is TGTGCCAGCTCGCGGGACAGGGCTTCTGAAGCTTTCTTT. Its translation is CASSRDRASEAFF. J is TRBJ1-1 and V is TRBV18; 9 nucleotides align to TRBD1. Germline CDR1 and CDR2: KGHSH and LQKENI. V lost 6 bases and J lost 6; bases outside the gene matches: 5. There are 13 residues in the CDR3. Filled out from reference TRBV18 and TRBJ1-1, the complete variable domain reads NAGVMQNPRHLVRRRGQEARLRCSPMKGHSHVYWYRQLPEEGLKFMVYLQKENIIDESGMPKERFSAEFPKEGPSILRIQQVVRGDSAAYFCASSRDRASEAFFGQGTRLTVV.

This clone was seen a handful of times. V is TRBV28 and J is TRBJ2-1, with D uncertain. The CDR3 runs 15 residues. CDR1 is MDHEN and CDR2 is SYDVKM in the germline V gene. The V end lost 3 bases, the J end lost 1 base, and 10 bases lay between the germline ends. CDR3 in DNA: TGTGCCAGCAGTTTCAATTCTATATCCTACAATGAGCAGTTCTTC. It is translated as CASSFNSISYNEQFF.